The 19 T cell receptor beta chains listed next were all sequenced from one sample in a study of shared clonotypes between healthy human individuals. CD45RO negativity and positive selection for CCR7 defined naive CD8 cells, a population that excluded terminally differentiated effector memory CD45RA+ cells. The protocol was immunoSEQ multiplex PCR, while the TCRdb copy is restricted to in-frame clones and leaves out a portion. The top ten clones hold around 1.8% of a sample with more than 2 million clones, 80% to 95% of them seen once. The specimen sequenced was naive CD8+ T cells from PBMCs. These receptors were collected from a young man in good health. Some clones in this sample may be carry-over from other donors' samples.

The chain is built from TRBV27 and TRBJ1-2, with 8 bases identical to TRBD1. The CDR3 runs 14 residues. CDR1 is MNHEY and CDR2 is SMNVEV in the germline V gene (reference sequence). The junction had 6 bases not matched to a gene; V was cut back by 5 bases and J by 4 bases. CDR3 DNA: TGTGCCAGCAGTCCGGACAGGGAGCTCTATGGCTACACCTTC. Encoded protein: CASSPDRELYGYTF.

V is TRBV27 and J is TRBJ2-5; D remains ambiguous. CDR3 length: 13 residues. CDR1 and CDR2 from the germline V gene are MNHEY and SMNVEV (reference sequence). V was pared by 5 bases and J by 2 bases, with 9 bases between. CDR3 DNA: TGTGCCAGCAGTGGCCATTCGCAAGAGACCCAGTACTTC. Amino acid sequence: CASSGHSQETQYF.

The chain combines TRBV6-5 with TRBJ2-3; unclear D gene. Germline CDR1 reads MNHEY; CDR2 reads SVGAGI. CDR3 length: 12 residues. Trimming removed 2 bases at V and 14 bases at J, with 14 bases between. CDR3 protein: CASSYPSGGLYF. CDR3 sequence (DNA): TGTGCCAGCAGTTACCCGAGTGGTGGGTTGTATTTT.

The CDR3 coding sequence is TGCGCCAGCAGCCAATATGCAGGGCCCCAGCCCCAGCATTTT. It yields the protein CASSQYAGPQPQHF. The chain uses TRBV4-1 and TRBJ1-5; TRBD1 is a possible D gene (5 bases). V was trimmed by 2 bases and J by 7 bases, leaving 12 bases between them. The CDR3 covers 14 residues. Germline assignment: CDR1 MGHRA and CDR2 YSYEKL.

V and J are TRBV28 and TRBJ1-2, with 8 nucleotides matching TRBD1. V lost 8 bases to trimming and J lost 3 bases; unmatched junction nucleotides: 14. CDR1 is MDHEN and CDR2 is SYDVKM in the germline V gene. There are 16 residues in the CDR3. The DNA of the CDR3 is TGTGCCAGCGGAACAGGGGGAGTCGGTTTGGACTATGGCTACACCTTC. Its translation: CASGTGGVGLDYGYTF.

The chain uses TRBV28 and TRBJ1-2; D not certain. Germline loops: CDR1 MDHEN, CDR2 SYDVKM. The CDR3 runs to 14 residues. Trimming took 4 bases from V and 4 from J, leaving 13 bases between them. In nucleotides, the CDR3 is TGTGCCAGCAGTTCCCCTGTCCGCGGCTATGGCTACACCTTC. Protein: CASSSPVRGYGYTF.

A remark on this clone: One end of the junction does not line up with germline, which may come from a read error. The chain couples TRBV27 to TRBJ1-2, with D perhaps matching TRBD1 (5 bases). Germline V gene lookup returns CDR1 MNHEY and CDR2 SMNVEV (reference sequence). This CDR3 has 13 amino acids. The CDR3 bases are TGTGCCAGCAGTTTCCGCAGCACAGGTGTGCTTTCCTTC. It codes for CASSFRSTGVLSF.

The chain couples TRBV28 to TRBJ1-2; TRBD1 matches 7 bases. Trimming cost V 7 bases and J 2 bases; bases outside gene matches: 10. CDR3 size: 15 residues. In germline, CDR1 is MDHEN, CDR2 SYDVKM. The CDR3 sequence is CASTLKAGGNYGYTF. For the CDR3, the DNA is TGTGCCAGCACCCTGAAGGCAGGGGGGAACTATGGCTACACCTTC.

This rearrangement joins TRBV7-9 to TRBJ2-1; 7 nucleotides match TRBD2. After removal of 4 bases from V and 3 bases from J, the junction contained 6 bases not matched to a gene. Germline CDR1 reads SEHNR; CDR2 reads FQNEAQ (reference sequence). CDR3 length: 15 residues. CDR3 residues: CASSYGLDNYNEQFF. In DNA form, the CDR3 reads TGTGCCAGCAGCTATGGACTAGATAACTACAATGAGCAGTTCTTC.

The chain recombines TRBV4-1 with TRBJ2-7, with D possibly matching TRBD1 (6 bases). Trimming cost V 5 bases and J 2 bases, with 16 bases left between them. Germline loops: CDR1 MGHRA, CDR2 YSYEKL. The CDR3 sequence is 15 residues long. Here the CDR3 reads CASSTQARGTYEQYF. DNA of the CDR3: TGCGCCAGCAGCACACAGGCGAGGGGGACCTACGAGCAGTACTTC.

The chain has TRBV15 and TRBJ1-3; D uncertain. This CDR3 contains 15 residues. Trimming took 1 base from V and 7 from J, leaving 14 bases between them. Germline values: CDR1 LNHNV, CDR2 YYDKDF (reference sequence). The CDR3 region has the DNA TGTGCCACCAGCAGAGTTCAGATTGGGGAGAACACCATATATTTT. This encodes CATSRVQIGENTIYF.

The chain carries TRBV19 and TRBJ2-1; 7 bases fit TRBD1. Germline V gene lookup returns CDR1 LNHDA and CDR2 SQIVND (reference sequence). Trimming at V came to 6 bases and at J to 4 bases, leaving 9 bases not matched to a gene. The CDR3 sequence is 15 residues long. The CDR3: CASSPGLGQYNEQFF. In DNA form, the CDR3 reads TGTGCCAGTAGCCCCGGTCTGGGACAGTACAATGAGCAGTTCTTC.

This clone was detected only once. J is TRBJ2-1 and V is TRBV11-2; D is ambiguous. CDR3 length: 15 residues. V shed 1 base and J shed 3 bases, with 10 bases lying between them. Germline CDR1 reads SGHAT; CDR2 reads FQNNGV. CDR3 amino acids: CASSLGLGSYNEQFF. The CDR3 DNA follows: TGTGCCAGCAGCTTAGGCTTGGGCAGCTACAATGAGCAGTTCTTC.

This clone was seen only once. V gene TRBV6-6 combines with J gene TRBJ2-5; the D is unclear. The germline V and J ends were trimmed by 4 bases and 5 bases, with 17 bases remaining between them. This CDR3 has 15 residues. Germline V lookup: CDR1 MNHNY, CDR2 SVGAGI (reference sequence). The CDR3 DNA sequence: TGTGCCAGCAGTTTCCCAGGAACCGCGCGGGAGACCCAGTACTTC. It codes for CASSFPGTARETQYF.

The chain's CDR3 is CASSSGTSFANYGYTF. In DNA form, the CDR3 reads TGTGCCAGCAGCAGCGGGACTTCTTTCGCTAACTATGGCTACACCTTC. The chain has TRBV5-6 and TRBJ1-2, with D possibly TRBD1 on 5 matching bases. Germline CDR1 is SGHDT and CDR2 is YYEEEE. This CDR3 has 16 residues. The ends were cut back, 4 bases at V and 0 bases at J, with 16 bases in the middle.

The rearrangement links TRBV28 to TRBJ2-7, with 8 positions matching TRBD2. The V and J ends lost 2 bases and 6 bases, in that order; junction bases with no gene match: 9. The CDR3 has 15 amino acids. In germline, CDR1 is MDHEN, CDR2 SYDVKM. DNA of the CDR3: TGTGCCAGCAGTTTAGAATTCGGTCTAGCGGGCGAGCAGTACTTC. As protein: CASSLEFGLAGEQYF.

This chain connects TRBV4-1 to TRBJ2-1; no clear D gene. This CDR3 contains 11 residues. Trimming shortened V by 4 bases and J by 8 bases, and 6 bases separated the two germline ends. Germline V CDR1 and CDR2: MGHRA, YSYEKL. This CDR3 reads CASSPGDEQFF. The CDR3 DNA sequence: TGCGCCAGCAGCCCCGGAGATGAGCAGTTCTTC.

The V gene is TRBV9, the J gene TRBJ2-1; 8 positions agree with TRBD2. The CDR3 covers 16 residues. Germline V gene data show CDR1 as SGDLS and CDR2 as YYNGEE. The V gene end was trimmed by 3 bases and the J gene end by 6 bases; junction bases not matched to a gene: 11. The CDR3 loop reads CASSAASGFGANEQFF. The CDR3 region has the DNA TGTGCCAGCAGCGCCGCTAGCGGGTTCGGGGCCAATGAGCAGTTCTTC. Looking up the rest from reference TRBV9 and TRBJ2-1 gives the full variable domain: DSGVTQTPKHLITATGQRVTLRCSPRSGDLSVYWYQQSLDQGLQFLIQYYNGEERAKGNILERFSAQQFPDLHSELNLSSLELGDSALYFCASSAASGFGANEQFFGPGTRLTVL.

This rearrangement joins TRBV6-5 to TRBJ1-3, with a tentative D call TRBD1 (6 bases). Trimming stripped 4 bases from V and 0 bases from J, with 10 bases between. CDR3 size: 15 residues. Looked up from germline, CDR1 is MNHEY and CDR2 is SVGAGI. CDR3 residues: CASSWGASSGNTIYF. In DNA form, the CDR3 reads TGTGCCAGCAGTTGGGGGGCAAGCTCTGGAAACACCATATATTTT.